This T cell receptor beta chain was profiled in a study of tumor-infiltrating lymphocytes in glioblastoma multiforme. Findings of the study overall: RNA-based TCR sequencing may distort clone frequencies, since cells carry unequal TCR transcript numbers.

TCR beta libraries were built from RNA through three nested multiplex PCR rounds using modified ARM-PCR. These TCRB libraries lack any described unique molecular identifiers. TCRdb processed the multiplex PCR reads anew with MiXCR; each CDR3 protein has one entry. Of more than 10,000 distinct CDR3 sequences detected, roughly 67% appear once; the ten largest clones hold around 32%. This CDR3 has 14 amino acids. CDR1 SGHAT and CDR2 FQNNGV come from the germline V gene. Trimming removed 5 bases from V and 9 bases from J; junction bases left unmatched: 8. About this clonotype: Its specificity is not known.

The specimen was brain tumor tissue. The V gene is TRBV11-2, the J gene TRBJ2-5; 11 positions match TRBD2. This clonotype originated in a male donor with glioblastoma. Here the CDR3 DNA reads TGTGCCAGCAGCACGGGACTAGCGGAACAGGCCCAGTACTTC. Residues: CASSTGLAEQAQYF.